The 29 T cell receptor beta chains below were found in one sample sequenced in a study of blood T cell repertoires in COVID-19. Using immunoSEQ multiplex PCR, the repertoire was profiled, and TCRdb retains in-frame clones only, with some absent. Here the sample spans 59,000 or so clones, approximately 80% being singletons. Sequencing was performed on peripheral blood. Every receptor here comes from a man between 60 and 75 years old with acute or convalescent COVID-19.

This clone came up once. This chain connects TRBV18 to TRBJ1-5, with unresolved D. This CDR3 is built from 14 residues. Trimming removed 6 bases at V and 6 bases at J, with 15 bases between. CDR1 and CDR2 from the germline V gene are KGHSH and LQKENI. The CDR3 region has the DNA TGTGCCAGCTCCCCCATGGAAAGCGGTCAGCCCCAGCATTTT. It translates to CASSPMESGQPQHF.

V and J are TRBV4-1 and TRBJ1-6, with 8 positions matching TRBD1. J was trimmed by 10 bases and V by 3 bases; bases with no gene match: 14. CDR1 and CDR2 (germline): MGHRA, YSYEKL. The CDR3 runs 17 residues. The CDR3 reads CASSQVVAGGSRSPLHF. The CDR3 DNA sequence: TGCGCCAGCAGCCAGGTGGTGGCAGGGGGCTCGCGGTCACCCCTCCACTTT.

In DNA, the CDR3 is TGTGCCAGCAGCTTCGGTGCCAACACCGGGGAGCTGTTTTTT. Protein product: CASSFGANTGELFF. V usage is TRBV7-2 and J usage is TRBJ2-2; no reliable D call. The CDR3 has 14 residues. Germline V gives CDR1 SGHTA, CDR2 FQGNSA. Trimming shortened V by 3 bases and J by 2 bases, and 7 bases separated the two germline ends. Combining the CDR3 with reference TRBV7-2 and TRBJ2-2 gives the whole variable domain GAGVSQSPSNKVTEKGKDVELRCDPISGHTALYWYRQSLGQGLEFLIYFQGNSAPDKSGLPSDRFSAERTGGSVSTLTIQRTQQEDSAVYLCASSFGANTGELFFGEGSRLTVL.

The table lists this clone with many counts. The chain combines TRBV4-2 with TRBJ2-7, with D tentatively TRBD1 (6 bases). Germline V gene data show CDR1 as LGHNA and CDR2 as YNFKEQ. Trimming took off 3 bases at V and 0 bases at J, with 12 bases between the two ends. The length of the CDR3 is 15 residues. This chain's CDR3 is CASSQMTGSSYEQYF. The DNA for the CDR3 is TGTGCCAGCAGCCAGATGACAGGTAGCTCCTACGAGCAGTACTTC.

The V and J genes are TRBV7-6 and TRBJ2-7; D possibly corresponds to TRBD1 (5 bases). In germline, CDR1 is SGHVS, CDR2 FNYEAQ. Trimming removed 5 bases from V and 0 bases from J, with 14 bases in between. This CDR3 has 15 amino acids. CDR3 in DNA: TGTGCCAGCAGCCCAGTTGGGGCCGCCTCCTACGAGCAGTACTTC. Residues: CASSPVGAASYEQYF.

This clone was found a few times. The chain links TRBV11-2 to TRBJ1-1; D is uncertain. The CDR3 runs 12 residues. Per germline, CDR1 SGHAT and CDR2 FQNNGV. V lost 5 bases and J lost 8, with 12 bases in between. The CDR3 is CASSHDTAEAFF. The CDR3 DNA reads as TGTGCCAGCAGCCACGACACGGCCGAAGCTTTCTTT.

The J gene is TRBJ2-7, the V gene TRBV18; maybe TRBD1 (5 bases). This CDR3 region has 15 residues. The germline V and J ends were trimmed by 4 bases and 1 base, with 14 bases remaining between them. Germline V gene sequence: CDR1 KGHSH, CDR2 LQKENI. This CDR3 is CASSQGLPSSYEQYF. The CDR3, as DNA: TGTGCCAGCTCACAGGGGCTTCCTAGTTCCTACGAGCAGTACTTC.

This clone was seen a few times. The CDR3 coding sequence is TGTGCCAGCAGCACCTCTTGGGACAGCTATGGCTACACCTTC. As protein: CASSTSWDSYGYTF. The V gene is TRBV9, the J gene TRBJ1-2; 7 positions agree with TRBD1. Germline V gene data show CDR1 as SGDLS and CDR2 as YYNGEE. V was clipped by 4 bases and J by 4 bases; unmatched bases: 7. The CDR3 consists of 14 residues.

This clone was recorded a few times. The chain joins TRBV19 to TRBJ2-7; D not resolved. The germline V gene has CDR1 LNHDA and CDR2 SQIVND (reference sequence). The V end lost 2 bases, the J end lost 3 bases, and 8 bases lay between the germline ends. The CDR3 extends over 13 amino acids. CDR3 nucleotide sequence: TGTGCCAGTAGTATATCACGGAGCTACGAGCAGTACTTC. It is translated as CASSISRSYEQYF.

The gene calls are TRBV30 and TRBJ2-2, with 7 bases identical to TRBD1. This CDR3 contains 13 residues. Germline V gives CDR1 GTSNPN, CDR2 SVGIG (reference sequence). The CDR3: CGRVGGNTGELFF. The CDR3 DNA reads as TGTGGGCGGGTAGGGGGCAACACCGGGGAGCTGTTTTTT.

The V call is TRBV4-1, the J call TRBJ1-4; the D is unclear. The CDR3 length is 14 residues. Germline V gene lookup returns CDR1 MGHRA and CDR2 YSYEKL. The V end lost 2 bases, the J end lost 8 bases, and 12 bases lay between the germline ends. This CDR3 reads CASSQRGLVEKLFF. CDR3 in DNA: TGCGCCAGCAGCCAACGCGGTTTAGTGGAAAAACTGTTTTTT.

V usage is TRBV5-5 and J usage is TRBJ2-2, with 10 bases fitting TRBD1. CDR3 length: 17 residues. Germline V gene data show CDR1 as SGHKS and CDR2 as YYEKEE (reference sequence). Trimming cost V 4 bases and J 2 bases; bases outside gene matches: 8. The CDR3 sequence: CASSPRTGGRNTGELFF. CDR3 nucleotide sequence: TGTGCCAGCAGCCCTAGGACAGGGGGAAGAAACACCGGGGAGCTGTTTTTT.

The chain recombines TRBV5-8 with TRBJ1-2, with TRBD1 matching 9 bases. Germline-derived CDR1 and CDR2 are SGHTS and YDEGEE. This CDR3 is 15 amino acids long. The ends lost 9 bases at V and 0 bases at J; junction bases unmatched: 9. The CDR3 protein is CATSDRTGANYGYTF. CDR3 bases: TGTGCCACCTCTGATCGGACAGGGGCTAACTATGGCTACACCTTC. The whole variable domain, filled in from reference TRBV5-8 and TRBJ1-2, reads EAGVTQSPTHLIKTRGQQATLRCSPISGHTSVYWYQQALGLGLQFLLWYDEGEERNRGNFPPRFSGRQFPNYSSELNVNALELEDSALYLCATSDRTGANYGYTFGSGTRLTVV.

The CDR3 sequence is CAITPQVDTEAFF. CDR3 nucleotides: TGTGCCATCACACCTCAGGTTGACACTGAAGCTTTCTTT. The chain links TRBV10-3 to TRBJ1-1; D is ambiguous. Germline loops: CDR1 ENHRY, CDR2 SYGVKD. This CDR3 spans 13 amino acids. V was cut by 7 bases and J by 3 bases, with 12 bases left in between.

The chain is built from TRBV12-3 or TRBV12-4 and TRBJ2-1; perhaps TRBD2 as D (5 bases). V lost 8 bases and J lost 10, with 15 bases in between. This CDR3 comprises 12 residues. As DNA, the CDR3 is TGTGCCAGCGCGCGGTCGCGGAGGGAGCAGTTCTTC. Encoded protein: CASARSRREQFF.

V is TRBV25-1 and J is TRBJ2-1; a weak D match, TRBD2 (6 bases). V was pared by 5 bases and J by 7 bases, with 15 bases between. Germline CDR1 MGHDK, CDR2 SYGVNS. This CDR3 is built from 14 residues. CDR3 in amino acids: CASSNPARGNEQFF. The CDR3 nucleotides read TGTGCCAGCAGTAACCCGGCACGGGGGAATGAGCAGTTCTTC.

The chain employs TRBV2 and TRBJ2-7; 7 nucleotides agree with TRBD1. Germline values: CDR1 SNHLY, CDR2 FYNNEI. The CDR3 is made up of 15 amino acids. V shed 8 bases and J 0 bases; nucleotides not matched to a gene: 10. The DNA for the CDR3 is TGTGCCAGCCTCCCCGGGACAGTCCTCTCCTACGAGCAGTACTTC. As protein: CASLPGTVLSYEQYF.

V and J are TRBV15 and TRBJ1-1, with 10 nucleotides matching TRBD1. There are 14 residues in the CDR3. Germline V gene lookup returns CDR1 LNHNV and CDR2 YYDKDF (reference sequence). The V and J ends lost 5 bases and 6 bases, in that order; junction bases with no gene match: 6. CDR3 coding DNA: TGTGCCACCAGCTCCAGACAGGGGGCTTCTGAAGCTTTCTTT. It encodes CATSSRQGASEAFF.

The chain combines TRBV12-5 with TRBJ2-4; TRBD1 matches at 8 bases. Per the germline V gene, CDR1 is LGHNT and CDR2 is FRNRAP. The V and J ends lost 5 bases and 3 bases, in that order; junction bases with no gene match: 9. This CDR3 has 16 amino acids. CDR3 sequence (DNA): TGTGCTAGTGGTATCACTTCGACAGGGGTCAAAAACATTCAGTACTTC. This translates into CASGITSTGVKNIQYF.

The chain carries TRBV5-1 and TRBJ2-1; 8 bases map to TRBD1. The CDR3 is 12 residues long. The V gene's germline CDR1 is SGHRS and CDR2 YFSETQ. The ends lost 4 bases at V and 10 bases at J; junction bases unmatched: 4. The CDR3 reads CASSVRGREQFF. Here the CDR3 DNA reads TGCGCCAGCAGCGTCAGGGGGCGGGAGCAGTTCTTC.

The CDR3 region has the DNA TGTGCCAGCAGCGTAGGTCAGGGGTTCGGAAACACCATATATTTT. This encodes CASSVGQGFGNTIYF. The chain uses TRBV9 and TRBJ1-3, with D tentatively TRBD1 (6 bases). The ends were cut back, 0 bases at V and 4 bases at J, with 11 bases in the middle. Germline-derived CDR1 and CDR2 are SGDLS and YYNGEE. The CDR3 length is 15 residues.

The chain is built from TRBV11-3 and TRBJ2-3; maybe TRBD2 (6 bases). This CDR3 comprises 15 residues. Trimming removed 5 bases at V and 1 base at J, with 13 bases between. Germline lookup yields CDR1 SGHNT and CDR2 YENEEA. This CDR3 reads CASSRGDSGTDTQYF. The CDR3 DNA is TGTGCCAGCAGCCGAGGGGACTCAGGCACAGATACGCAGTATTTT. Filled out from reference TRBV11-3 and TRBJ2-3, the complete variable domain reads EAGVVQSPRYKIIEKKQPVAFWCNPISGHNTLYWYLQNLGQGPELLIRYENEEAVDDSQLPKDRFSAERLKGVDSTLKIQPAELGDSAVYLCASSRGDSGTDTQYFGPGTRLTVL.

V usage is TRBV5-1 and J usage is TRBJ2-5, with TRBD2 identical over 16 bases. This CDR3 spans 16 amino acids. Germline lookup yields CDR1 SGHRS and CDR2 YFSETQ. The junction had 2 bases not matched to a gene; V was cut back by 5 bases and J by 1 base. The CDR3 is CASRGLAGGIQETQYF. Here the CDR3 DNA reads TGCGCCAGCAGGGGACTAGCGGGGGGGATCCAAGAGACCCAGTACTTC. Drawing the rest from reference TRBV5-1 and TRBJ2-5, the complete variable domain is KAGVTQTPRYLIKTRGQQVTLSCSPISGHRSVSWYQQTPGQGLQFLFEYFSETQRNKGNFPGRFSGRQFSNSRSEMNVSTLELGDSALYLCASRGLAGGIQETQYFGPGTRLLVL.

V gene TRBV3-1 (or the pseudogene TRBV3-2) combines with J gene TRBJ2-3; D gene unclear. The germline V gene has CDR1 LGHDT and CDR2 YNNKEL (reference sequence). V was shortened by 1 base and J by 0 bases, with 8 bases between the two germline ends. The CDR3 is 15 residues long. As DNA, the CDR3 is TGTGCCAGCAGCCAAGGGCCCAGAAGCACAGATACGCAGTATTTT. It translates to CASSQGPRSTDTQYF.

This clone was detected only a few times. This chain connects TRBV5-4 to TRBJ2-2; D gene uncertain. CDR3 length: 15 amino acids. Deletions cut 0 bases from V and 6 bases from J, with 12 bases between. The germline gives CDR1 SGHNT, CDR2 YYREEE (reference sequence). CDR3 nucleotides: TGTGCCAGCAGCTTGGCCACAACCCGATCCGGGGAGCTGTTTTTT. This gives the protein CASSLATTRSGELFF.

V gene TRBV5-1 combines with J gene TRBJ1-6, with a tentative D call TRBD1 (5 bases). Germline loops: CDR1 SGHRS, CDR2 YFSETQ. CDR3 size: 15 residues. Trimming cost V 4 bases and J 7 bases, with 15 bases left between them. The CDR3 sequence: CASSILGTQNSPLHF. CDR3 DNA sequence: TGCGCCAGCAGCATCCTCGGGACTCAGAATTCACCCCTCCACTTT.

The J gene is TRBJ2-5, the V gene TRBV18; D might be TRBD2 (7 bases). V lost 3 bases and J lost 4, with 15 bases in between. Germline V gives CDR1 KGHSH, CDR2 LQKENI. The CDR3 is 15 amino acids. In DNA form, the CDR3 reads TGTGCCAGCTCACCCGAGGCGGGGGCGAGAGAGACCCAGTACTTC. This encodes CASSPEAGARETQYF.

The genes are TRBV4-2 and TRBJ2-1, with 16 bases fitting TRBD2. The germline V gene has CDR1 LGHNA and CDR2 YNFKEQ. The V gene end was trimmed by 4 bases and the J gene end by 8 bases; junction bases not matched to a gene: 5. CDR3 length: 16 residues. The CDR3 DNA reads TGTGCCAGCAGCCCGGGACTAGCGGGGGGGAATGATGAGCAGTTCTTC. This translates into CASSPGLAGGNDEQFF.

The genes are TRBV23-1 and TRBJ2-2; 9 bases match TRBD2. TRBV23-1 is assigned to the ORF class and has an uncertain function. The V gene end was trimmed by 2 bases and the J gene end by 3 bases; junction bases not matched to a gene: 7. The CDR3 contains 17 residues. The CDR3 spells CASSQRLRGGHTGELFF. As DNA, the CDR3 is TGCGCCAGCAGTCAAAGGTTGCGGGGGGGCCACACCGGGGAGCTGTTTTTT.